Following are 6 T cell receptor beta chains from one sample sequenced in a study of type 1 regulatory T cells. MiXCR was run by TCRdb on the reads, yielding one entry per CDR3 protein. This repertoire shows some 89,000 distinct CDR3 sequences, roughly 28% found once; its top ten account for 2% to 2.5%. Sequenced sample: CD4+ T cells, either the whole sample or a sorted fraction (not recorded which). The origin of the receptors is a human donor in good health.

V gene TRBV18 combines with J gene TRBJ2-3; weak D call: TRBD2 (6 bases). Germline-derived CDR1 and CDR2 are KGHSH and LQKENI. The CDR3 runs 15 residues. Trimming left V 2 bases short and J 6 bases short, with 15 bases between. The CDR3 here is CASSPGMAGYDTQYF. The CDR3 DNA follows: TGTGCCAGCTCACCAGGGATGGCGGGATACGATACGCAGTATTTT.

In its sample, this clonotype was seen once. The chain carries TRBV19 and TRBJ2-7, with 8 bases fitting TRBD1. The J segment lost 5 bases and the V segment lost 6 bases, leaving 9 bases of the junction unmatched. The CDR3 has 14 amino acids. Germline V gives CDR1 LNHDA, CDR2 SQIVND (reference sequence). CDR3 nucleotide sequence: TGTGCCAGTAGCCCGATGAAACAGGGGGACGAGCAGTACTTC. Its translation is CASSPMKQGDEQYF. Together with reference TRBV19 and TRBJ2-7, the CDR3 gives the full variable domain: DGGITQSPKYLFRKEGQNVTLSCEQNLNHDAMYWYRQDPGQGLRLIYYSQIVNDFQKGDIAEGYSVSREKKESFPLTVTSAQKNPTAFYLCASSPMKQGDEQYFGPGTRLTVT.

This clonotype was counted a few times. This sequence joins TRBV14 and TRBJ2-7; D gene ambiguous. The CDR3 consists of 12 residues. V shed 6 bases and J shed 3 bases, with 9 bases lying between them. Germline loops: CDR1 SGHDN, CDR2 FVKESK. The CDR3 is CASSQQFYEQYF. In DNA form, the CDR3 reads TGTGCCAGCAGTCAACAGTTCTACGAGCAGTACTTC.

The chain uses TRBV4-3 and TRBJ2-1; D might be TRBD2 (6 bases). This CDR3 has 18 residues. Per the germline V gene, CDR1 is LGHNA and CDR2 is YSLEER. V was shortened by 0 bases and J by 2 bases, with 17 bases between the two germline ends. DNA of the CDR3: TGCGCCAGCAGCCAAGAGGCGGGAAGGGCGGCGGCCTACAATGAGCAGTTCTTC. This codes for CASSQEAGRAAAYNEQFF.

The chain uses TRBV7-9 and TRBJ1-1; D is uncertain. Germline lookup yields CDR1 SEHNR and CDR2 FQNEAQ (reference sequence). The CDR3 spans 12 residues. V lost 5 bases and J lost 10, with 14 bases in between. CDR3 in amino acids: CASSPRTGRAFF. In DNA, the CDR3 is TGTGCCAGCAGCCCCCGGACCGGGAGAGCTTTCTTT.

The chain combines TRBV27 with TRBJ2-2; D gene ambiguous. The CDR3 contains 14 residues. CDR1 is MNHEY and CDR2 is SMNVEV in the germline V gene (reference sequence). Trimming stripped 5 bases from V and 5 bases from J, with 12 bases between. Here the CDR3 DNA reads TGTGCCAGCAGTCCACCAGAAGGGACCGGGGAGCTGTTTTTT. Its translation is CASSPPEGTGELFF.